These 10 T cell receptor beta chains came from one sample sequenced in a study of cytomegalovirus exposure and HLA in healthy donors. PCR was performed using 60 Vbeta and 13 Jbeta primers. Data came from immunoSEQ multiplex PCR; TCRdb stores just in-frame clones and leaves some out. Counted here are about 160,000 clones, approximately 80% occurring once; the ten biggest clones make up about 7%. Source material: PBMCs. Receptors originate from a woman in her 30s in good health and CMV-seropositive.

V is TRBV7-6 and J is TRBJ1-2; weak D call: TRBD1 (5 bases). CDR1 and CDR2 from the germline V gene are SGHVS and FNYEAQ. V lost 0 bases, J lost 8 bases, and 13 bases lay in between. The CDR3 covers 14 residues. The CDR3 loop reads CASSLAPGPEGYTF. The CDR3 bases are TGTGCCAGCAGCTTAGCGCCAGGGCCCGAAGGCTACACCTTC.

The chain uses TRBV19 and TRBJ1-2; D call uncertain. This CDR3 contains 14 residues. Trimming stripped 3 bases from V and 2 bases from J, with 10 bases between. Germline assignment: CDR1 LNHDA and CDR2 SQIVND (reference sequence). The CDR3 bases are TGTGCCAGTAGTATCCGTCAGGCGAACTATGGCTACACCTTC. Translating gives CASSIRQANYGYTF.

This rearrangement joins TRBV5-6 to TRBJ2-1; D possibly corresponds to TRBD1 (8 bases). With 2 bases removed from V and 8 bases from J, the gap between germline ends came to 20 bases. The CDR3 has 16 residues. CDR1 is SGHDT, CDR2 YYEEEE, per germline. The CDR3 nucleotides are TGTGCCAGCAGCTTCGACAGGGGAGGGGAAGTGGATGAGCAGTTCTTC. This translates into CASSFDRGGEVDEQFF.

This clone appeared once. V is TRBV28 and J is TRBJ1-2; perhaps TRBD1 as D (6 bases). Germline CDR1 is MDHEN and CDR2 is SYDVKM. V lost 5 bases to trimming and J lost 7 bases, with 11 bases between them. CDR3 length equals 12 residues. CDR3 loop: CASSQGLAGYTF. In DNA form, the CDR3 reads TGTGCCAGCAGTCAGGGGCTGGCTGGCTACACCTTC.

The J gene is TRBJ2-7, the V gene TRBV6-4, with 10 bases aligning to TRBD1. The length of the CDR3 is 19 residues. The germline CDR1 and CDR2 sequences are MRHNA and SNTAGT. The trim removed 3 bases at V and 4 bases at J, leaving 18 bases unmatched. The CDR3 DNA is TGTGCCAGCAGTGAACCGGGACAGGGGCCTCATGGGGAAGAGTACGAGCAGTACTTC. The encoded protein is CASSEPGQGPHGEEYEQYF.

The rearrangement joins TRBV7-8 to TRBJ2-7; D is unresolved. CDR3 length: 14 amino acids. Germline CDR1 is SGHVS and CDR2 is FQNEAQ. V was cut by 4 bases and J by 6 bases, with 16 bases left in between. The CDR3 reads CASSSSRSGREQYF. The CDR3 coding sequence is TGTGCCAGCAGCTCAAGTCGATCGGGTCGCGAGCAGTACTTC.

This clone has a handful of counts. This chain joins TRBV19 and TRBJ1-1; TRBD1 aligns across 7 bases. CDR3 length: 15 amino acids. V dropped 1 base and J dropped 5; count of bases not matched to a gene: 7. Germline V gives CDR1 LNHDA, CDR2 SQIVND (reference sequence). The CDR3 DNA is TGTGCCAGTAGTATAGTTCGGGACAGCCGGACTGAAGCTTTCTTT. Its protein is CASSIVRDSRTEAFF. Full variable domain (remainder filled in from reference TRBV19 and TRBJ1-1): DGGITQSPKYLFRKEGQNVTLSCEQNLNHDAMYWYRQDPGQGLRLIYYSQIVNDFQKGDIAEGYSVSREKKESFPLTVTSAQKNPTAFYLCASSIVRDSRTEAFFGQGTRLTVV.

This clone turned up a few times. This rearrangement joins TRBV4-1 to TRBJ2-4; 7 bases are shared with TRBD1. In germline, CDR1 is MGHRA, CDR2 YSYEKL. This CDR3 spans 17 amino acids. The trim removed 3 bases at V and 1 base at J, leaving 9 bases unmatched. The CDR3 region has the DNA TGCGCCAGCAGCCAGAGACAGGGCAGTTTTGCCAAAAACATTCAGTACTTC. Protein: CASSQRQGSFAKNIQYF.

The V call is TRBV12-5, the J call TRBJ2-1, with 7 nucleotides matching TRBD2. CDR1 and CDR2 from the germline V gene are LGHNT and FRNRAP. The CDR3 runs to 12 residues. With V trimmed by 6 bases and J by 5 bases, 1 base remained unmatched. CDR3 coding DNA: TGTGCTAGTGGCCGGGGGGACAATGAGCAGTTCTTC. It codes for CASGRGDNEQFF.

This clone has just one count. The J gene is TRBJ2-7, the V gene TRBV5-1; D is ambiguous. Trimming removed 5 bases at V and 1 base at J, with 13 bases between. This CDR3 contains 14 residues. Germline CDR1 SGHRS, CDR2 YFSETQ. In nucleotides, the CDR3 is TGCGCCAGCAGAAGGTTTGGAGTTTCCTACGAGCAGTACTTC. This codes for CASRRFGVSYEQYF. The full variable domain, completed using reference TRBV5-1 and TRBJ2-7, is KAGVTQTPRYLIKTRGQQVTLSCSPISGHRSVSWYQQTPGQGLQFLFEYFSETQRNKGNFPGRFSGRQFSNSRSEMNVSTLELGDSALYLCASRRFGVSYEQYFGPGTRLTVT.